This T cell receptor beta chain was found in a study of sequential checkpoint blockade in melanoma. About the research overall: Randomization was 1:1 between first-line nivolumab→ipilimumab and ipilimumab→nivolumab.

The CDR3 loop spans 13 amino acids. V was trimmed by 5 bases and J by 4 bases, leaving 12 bases between them. Looked up from germline, CDR1 is SGHVT and CDR2 is SQSDAQ. This clone came up a few times. Described treatment: randomized to nivolumab then ipilimumab (arm A) or the reverse (arm B). None of the patients previously received DNA-damaging chemotherapy. TCRdb keeps only in-frame clones here, not all; method: immunoSEQ multiplex PCR. The sample has roughly 9,000 clones; roughly 23% are singletons. The rearrangement uses TRBV7-4 and TRBJ2-7; D unclear. This TCR derives from a human donor with melanoma. Sequences were derived from tumor tissue (inferred from file names), sampled from a patient given nivolumab and ipilimumab in sequence. The CDR3 spells CASSLGTGYEQYF. The DNA of the CDR3 is TGTGCCAGCAGCCTCGGTACCGGTTACGAGCAGTACTTC.